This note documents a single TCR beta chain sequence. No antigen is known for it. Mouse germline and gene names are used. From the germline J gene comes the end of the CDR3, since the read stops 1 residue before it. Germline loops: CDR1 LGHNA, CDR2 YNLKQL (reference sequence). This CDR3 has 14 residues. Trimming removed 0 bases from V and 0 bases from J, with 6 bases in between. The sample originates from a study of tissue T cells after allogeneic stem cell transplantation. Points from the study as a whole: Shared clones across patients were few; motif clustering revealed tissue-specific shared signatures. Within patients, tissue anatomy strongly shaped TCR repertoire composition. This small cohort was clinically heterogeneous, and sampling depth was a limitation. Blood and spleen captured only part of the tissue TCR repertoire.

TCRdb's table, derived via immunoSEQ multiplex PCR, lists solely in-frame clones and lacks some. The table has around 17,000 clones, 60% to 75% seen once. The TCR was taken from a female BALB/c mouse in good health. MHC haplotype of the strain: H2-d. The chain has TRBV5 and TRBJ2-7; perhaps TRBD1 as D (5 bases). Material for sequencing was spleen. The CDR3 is CASSQEGVSYEQYF. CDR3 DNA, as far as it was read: TGTGCCAGCAGCCAAGAAGGGGTCTCCTATGAACAGTAC.